This T cell receptor beta chain was profiled in a study of blood T cell repertoires in COVID-19. Study-level background: Acute and convalescent COVID-19 specimens originated in the United States, Italy and Spain. The cDNA or gDNA used as material had been derived from T cells, B-cell-depleted T cells, or PBMCs.

The table came from immunoSEQ multiplex PCR; TCRdb's copy has only in-frame clones and leaves some out. The sample contains about 200,000 clones, about four fifths of which appear only once. Which cohort a participant joined came from the clinical history participants gave. Donors in Cohort 3 who had recovered were those with two negative PCRs, healthcare professional clearance, or resolution of their symptoms. Germline loops: CDR1 SGDLS, CDR2 YYNGEE. V was clipped by 4 bases and J by 1 base, with 11 bases between them. The CDR3 covers 15 residues. What was sequenced was PBMCs or T cells enriched from blood (not recorded which). The sequence was collected from a middle-aged man who had recovered from COVID-19. This chain joins TRBV9 and TRBJ2-2, with a possible D match to TRBD1 (6 bases). The CDR3: CASSYPGQNTGELFF. The CDR3 nucleotides are TGTGCCAGCAGCTATCCGGGACAGAACACCGGGGAGCTGTTTTTT.